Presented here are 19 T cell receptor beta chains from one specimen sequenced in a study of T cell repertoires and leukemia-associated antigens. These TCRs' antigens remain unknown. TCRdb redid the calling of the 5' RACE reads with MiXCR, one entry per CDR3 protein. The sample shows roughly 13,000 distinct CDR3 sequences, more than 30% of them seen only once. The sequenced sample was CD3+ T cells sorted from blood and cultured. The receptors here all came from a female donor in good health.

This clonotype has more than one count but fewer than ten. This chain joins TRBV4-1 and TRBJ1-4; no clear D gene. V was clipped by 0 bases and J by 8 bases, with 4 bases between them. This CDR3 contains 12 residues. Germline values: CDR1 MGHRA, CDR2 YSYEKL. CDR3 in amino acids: CASSQESEKLFF. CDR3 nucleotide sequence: TGCGCCAGCAGCCAAGAATCAGAAAAACTGTTTTTT.

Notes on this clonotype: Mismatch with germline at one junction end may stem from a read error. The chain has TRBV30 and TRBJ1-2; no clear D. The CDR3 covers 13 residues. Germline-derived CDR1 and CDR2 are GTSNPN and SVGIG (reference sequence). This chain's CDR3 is CARSPTEVDGYTF. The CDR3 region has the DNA TGTGCCCGGAGTCCAACCGAGGTGGATGGCTACACCTTC.

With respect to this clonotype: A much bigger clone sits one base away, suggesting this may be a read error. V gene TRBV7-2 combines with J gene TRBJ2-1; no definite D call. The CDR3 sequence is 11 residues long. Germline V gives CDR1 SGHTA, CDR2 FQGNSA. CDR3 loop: CAGSLGWEQFF. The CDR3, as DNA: TGTGCCGGCAGCTTAGGATGGGAGCAGTTCTTC.

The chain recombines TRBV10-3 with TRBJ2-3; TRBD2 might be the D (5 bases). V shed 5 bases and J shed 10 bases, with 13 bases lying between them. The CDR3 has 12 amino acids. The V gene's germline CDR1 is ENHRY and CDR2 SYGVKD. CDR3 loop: CAISPAGDAQYF. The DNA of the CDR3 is TGTGCCATCAGTCCGGCCGGGGATGCGCAGTATTTT.

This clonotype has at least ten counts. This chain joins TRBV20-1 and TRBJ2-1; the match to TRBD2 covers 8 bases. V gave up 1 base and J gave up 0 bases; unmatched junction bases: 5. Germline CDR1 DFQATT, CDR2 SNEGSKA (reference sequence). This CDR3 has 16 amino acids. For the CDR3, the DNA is TGCAGTGCTAGAGGGAGTAGCGGGAACTCCTACAATGAGCAGTTCTTC. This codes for CSARGSSGNSYNEQFF.

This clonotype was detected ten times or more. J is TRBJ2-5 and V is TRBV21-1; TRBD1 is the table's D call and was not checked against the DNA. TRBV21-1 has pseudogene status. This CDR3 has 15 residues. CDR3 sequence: CASSKARTAKETQYF. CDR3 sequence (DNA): TGTGCCAGCAGCAAAGCCCGGACAGCTAAAGAGACCCAGTACTTC.

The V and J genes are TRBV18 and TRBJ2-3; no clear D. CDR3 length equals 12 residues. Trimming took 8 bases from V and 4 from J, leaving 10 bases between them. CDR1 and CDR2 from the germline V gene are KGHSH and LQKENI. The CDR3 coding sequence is TGTGCCAGCCCCTTCTACTCAGATACGCAGTATTTT. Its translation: CASPFYSDTQYF.

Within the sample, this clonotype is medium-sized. The CDR3 sequence is CSASSEGAGNTIYF. The CDR3 DNA reads TGCAGTGCTAGCAGTGAGGGGGCTGGAAACACCATATATTTT. The chain employs TRBV20-1 and TRBJ1-3, with a weak D call TRBD1 (6 bases). Germline CDR1 DFQATT, CDR2 SNEGSKA (reference sequence). V lost 3 bases to trimming and J lost 2 bases, with 11 bases between them. The CDR3 consists of 14 residues.

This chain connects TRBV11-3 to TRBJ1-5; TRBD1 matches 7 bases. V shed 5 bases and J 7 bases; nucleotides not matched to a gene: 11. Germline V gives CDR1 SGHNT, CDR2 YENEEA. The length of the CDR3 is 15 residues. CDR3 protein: CASSHRQGVGQPQHF. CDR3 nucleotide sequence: TGTGCCAGCAGCCACCGACAGGGAGTGGGCCAGCCCCAGCATTTT.

This CDR3 is CASSIGLNEETQYF. The CDR3 nucleotides are TGTGCCAGCAGCATCGGACTCAACGAAGAGACCCAGTACTTC. The gene calls are TRBV7-2 and TRBJ2-5; tentative D call: TRBD2 (5 bases). There are 14 residues in the CDR3. The germline V gene has CDR1 SGHTA and CDR2 FQGNSA. Trimming shortened V by 5 bases and J by 3 bases, and 13 bases separated the two germline ends. Full variable domain (rest looked up from reference TRBV7-2 and TRBJ2-5): GAGVSQSPSNKVTEKGKDVELRCDPISGHTALYWYRQSLGQGLEFLIYFQGNSAPDKSGLPSDRFSAERTGGSVSTLTIQRTQQEDSAVYLCASSIGLNEETQYFGPGTRLLVL.

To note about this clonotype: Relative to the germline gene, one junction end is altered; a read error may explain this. CDR3 amino acids: CGANKRLAGTYGQYF. In nucleotides, the CDR3 is TGCGGTGCAAACAAGCGACTAGCGGGGACCTACGGGCAGTACTTC. This chain links TRBV20-1 with TRBJ2-7; 11 bases are a match to TRBD2. This CDR3 spans 15 amino acids. Germline V gives CDR1 DFQATT, CDR2 SNEGSKA (reference sequence).

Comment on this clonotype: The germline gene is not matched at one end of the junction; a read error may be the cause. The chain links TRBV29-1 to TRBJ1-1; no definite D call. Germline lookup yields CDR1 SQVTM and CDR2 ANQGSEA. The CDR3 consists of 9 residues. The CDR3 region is CSGVTEALF. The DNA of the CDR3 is TGCAGCGGCGTGACTGAGGCTCTCTTT.

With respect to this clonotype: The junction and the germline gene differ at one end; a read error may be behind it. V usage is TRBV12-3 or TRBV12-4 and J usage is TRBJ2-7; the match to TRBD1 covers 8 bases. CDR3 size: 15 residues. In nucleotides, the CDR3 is TGTGCCAGCAGCCCAGTCTCGGGGACAGGATACGGGCAGTACTTC. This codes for CASSPVSGTGYGQYF.

The CDR3: CSAPSGDTDTQYF. Written as DNA, the CDR3 is TGCAGTGCCCCCTCCGGGGACACAGATACGCAGTATTTT. The chain is built from TRBV20-1 and TRBJ2-3, with a weak D call TRBD2 (5 bases). Germline assignment: CDR1 DFQATT and CDR2 SNEGSKA (reference sequence). There are 13 residues in the CDR3. V was trimmed by 6 bases and J by 2 bases, leaving 12 bases between them.

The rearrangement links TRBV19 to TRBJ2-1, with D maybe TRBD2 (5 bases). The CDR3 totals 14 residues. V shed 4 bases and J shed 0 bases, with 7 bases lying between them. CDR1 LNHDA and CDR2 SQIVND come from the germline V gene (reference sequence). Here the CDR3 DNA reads TGTGCCAGTAGTAAGCGGTACTCCTACAATGAGCAGTTCTTC. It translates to CASSKRYSYNEQFF.

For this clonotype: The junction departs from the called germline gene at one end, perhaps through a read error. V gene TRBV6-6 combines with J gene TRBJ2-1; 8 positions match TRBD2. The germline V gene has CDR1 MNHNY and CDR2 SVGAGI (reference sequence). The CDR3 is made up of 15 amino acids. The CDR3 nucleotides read TGCGCCAGCAGCCAACCCGGGAGGGCGGAAAATGAGCGGTTCTTC. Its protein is CASSQPGRAENERFF.

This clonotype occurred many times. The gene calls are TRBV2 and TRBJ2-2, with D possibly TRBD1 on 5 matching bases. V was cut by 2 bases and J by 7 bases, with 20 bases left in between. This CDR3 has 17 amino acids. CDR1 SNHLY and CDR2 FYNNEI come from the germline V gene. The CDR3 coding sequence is TGTGCCAGCAGTGAACCTACATCAAGGGGCCTTGTCGGGGAGCTGTTTTTT. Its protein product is CASSEPTSRGLVGELFF.

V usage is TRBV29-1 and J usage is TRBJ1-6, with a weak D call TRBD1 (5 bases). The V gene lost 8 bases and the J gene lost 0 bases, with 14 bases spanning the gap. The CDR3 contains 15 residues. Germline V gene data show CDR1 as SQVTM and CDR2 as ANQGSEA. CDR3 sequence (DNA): TGCAGCCCGGTTGGGGGGAGCTCCTATAATTCACCCCTCCACTTT. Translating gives CSPVGGSSYNSPLHF.

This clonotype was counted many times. The CDR3 sequence is CATSDPTSGYAYNEQFF. In DNA, the CDR3 is TGTGCCACCAGTGACCCAACTAGCGGGTACGCCTACAATGAGCAGTTCTTC. The chain employs TRBV24-1 and TRBJ2-1; the match to TRBD2 covers 9 bases. The CDR3 has 17 residues. Per germline, CDR1 KGHDR and CDR2 SFDVKD. After removal of 4 bases from V and 2 bases from J, the junction contained 8 bases not matched to a gene.